This T cell receptor (beta chain) was sequenced in a study of vaccination and CD4 T cells after COVID-19. Study conclusions and caveats: For convalescent patients, 304 of the 307 vaccine-specific clones analyzed were classified as spike mono-reactive.

Oncomine TCR Beta short-read sequencing was applied to DNA from cultured CD4+ T cells. Cultured CD4+ T cells were the source of extracted genomic DNA. A single record per CDR3 protein comes from TCRdb applying MiXCR to the PCR reads. Of some 21,000 distinct CDR3 sequences detected, roughly 46% appear once; the ten largest clones hold about an eighth. Germline CDR1 is KGHDR and CDR2 is SFDVKD. This CDR3 contains 15 residues. V lost 9 bases and J 10 bases, leaving 24 bases between the germline ends. This clonotype has more than one count but fewer than ten. Its antigen remains unidentified. The sample's time point: late sampling 161 to 241 days after vaccination in a few convalescent patients. The treatment denotes: roughly 11-day PBMC culture with coronavirus spike peptide pools or control peptides (ViraFEST assay). ViraFEST used peptide pools to expand antigen-specific T cells and subsequently sequenced their TCRs. Positive PCR tests dated from March to December 2020, predating US Alpha, Beta and Delta variants.

Source: CD4+ T cells from blood, cultured in vitro, taken about 7 months after SARS-CoV-2 vaccination. The source is a human donor who had recovered from COVID-19. The genes are TRBV24-1 and TRBJ2-1; D may match TRBD1 or TRBD2 (6 bases each). The CDR3 coding sequence is TGTGCCACCGGACGAGCAGGAGGGGGGCCTGGGGAGCAGTTCTTC. Its translation is CATGRAGGGPGEQFF.